This passage covers 30 T cell receptor beta chains from one sample sequenced in a study of T cell repertoires in cytomegalovirus infection. TCRdb re-called the reads through MiXCR, storing one row per CDR3 protein. The sample comprises under 850,000 distinct CDR3 sequences, 35% of which are singletons, and 2.5% to 3.5% rests with the top ten. Sequencing used PBMCs. These receptors all come from a human donor in good health (CMV status not recorded). Some clones in this sample may be carry-over from other donors' samples.

The chain employs TRBV28 and TRBJ2-7; TRBD2 is a possible D gene (6 bases). CDR3 length equals 13 residues. CDR1 is MDHEN, CDR2 SYDVKM, per germline. V was trimmed by 2 bases and J by 6 bases, leaving 11 bases between them. The CDR3 coding sequence is TGTGCCAGCAGTTTAATATGGGGAGGCGAGCAGTACTTC. It codes for CASSLIWGGEQYF.

This clonotype has just a few counts. The rearrangement joins TRBV10-3 to TRBJ2-7; 10 bases line up with TRBD1. This CDR3 is built from 14 residues. V shed 7 bases, J shed 3 bases, and the junction held 6 bases outside the gene matches. The V gene's germline CDR1 is ENHRY and CDR2 SYGVKD. The CDR3 nucleotides read TGTGCCATCACTGCGGGACAGGGGAACTACGAGCAGTACTTC. It is translated as CAITAGQGNYEQYF.

The V gene is TRBV7-6, the J gene TRBJ1-2, with TRBD1 as a possible D gene (6 bases). The CDR3 covers 15 residues. Germline assignment: CDR1 SGHVS and CDR2 FNYEAQ. Deletions cut 3 bases from V and 0 bases from J, with 11 bases between. The CDR3 DNA is TGTGCCAGCAGCTTTTCCGGACAGCCTAACTATGGCTACACCTTC. It encodes CASSFSGQPNYGYTF.

This clonotype was detected a few times. J is TRBJ1-4 and V is TRBV28; D uncertain. CDR1 is MDHEN, CDR2 SYDVKM, per germline. The CDR3 has 13 residues. Trimming took off 2 bases at V and 5 bases at J, with 6 bases between the two ends. In nucleotides, the CDR3 is TGTGCCAGCAGTTTAGAGATAAATGAAAAACTGTTTTTT. Translation: CASSLEINEKLFF.

J is TRBJ2-7 and V is TRBV20-1; a possible D gene is TRBD2 (6 bases). Germline CDR1 DFQATT, CDR2 SNEGSKA (reference sequence). Between the trimmed V and J ends, which lost 4 bases and 2 bases, there was a span of 12 bases. This CDR3 comprises 13 residues. CDR3 sequence (DNA): TGCAGTGCTACGCGGAGGGAGACCTACGAGCAGTACTTC. Residues: CSATRRETYEQYF.

Only a few counts were recorded for this clonotype. The chain links TRBV7-8 to TRBJ2-1; 10 nucleotides match TRBD2. This CDR3 contains 16 residues. Trimming took 5 bases from V and 3 from J; bases not matched to a gene: 7. Per germline, CDR1 SGHVS and CDR2 FQNEAQ. CDR3 sequence (DNA): TGTGCCAGCAGCGAAGGTACTAGCGGGAACTACAATGAGCAGTTCTTC. This translates into CASSEGTSGNYNEQFF.

The chain is built from TRBV6-2 or TRBV6-3 and TRBJ2-7; D is undetermined. CDR1 is MNHEY, CDR2 SVGEGT, per germline. Trimming pared 6 bases from V and 5 bases from J, leaving 11 bases between. There are 12 residues in the CDR3. The CDR3 loop reads CASSTPGHEQYF. The CDR3, as DNA: TGTGCCAGCAGCACCCCCGGTCACGAGCAGTACTTC.

This rearrangement joins TRBV12-3 or TRBV12-4 to TRBJ1-2; the D is unclear. V was cut by 2 bases and J by 3 bases, with 10 bases left in between. The CDR3 length is 14 residues. CDR3 protein: CASSLLGSHYGYTF. CDR3 coding DNA: TGTGCCAGCAGTTTATTGGGCAGCCACTATGGCTACACCTTC.

There are a few counts of this clonotype. V gene TRBV29-1 combines with J gene TRBJ1-2; D remains ambiguous. Trimming removed 0 bases at V and 7 bases at J, with 12 bases between. Germline V gene lookup returns CDR1 SQVTM and CDR2 ANQGSEA. The CDR3 runs to 13 residues. For the CDR3, the DNA is TGCAGCGTTGAAGATCTTTCACTTGGTGGCTACACCTTC. It codes for CSVEDLSLGGYTF.

As concerns this clonotype: One end of the junction is discordant with germline, which a read error may explain. The J gene is TRBJ1-6, the V gene TRBV20-1; D unresolved. In germline, CDR1 is DFQATT, CDR2 SNEGSKA (reference sequence). The CDR3 runs to 12 residues. CDR3 region: CSARGGNSPIHF. The DNA of the CDR3 is TGCAGTGCTAGAGGGGGTAATTCACCCATCCACTTT.

This clonotype occurred a few times. The chain employs TRBV28 and TRBJ2-2; no clear D. V was trimmed by 2 bases and J by 5 bases, leaving 6 bases between them. From germline, CDR1 is MDHEN and CDR2 SYDVKM. This CDR3 region has 13 residues. The CDR3 sequence is CASSLGKTGELFF. DNA for the CDR3: TGTGCCAGCAGTTTAGGGAAAACCGGGGAGCTGTTTTTT.

This clonotype showed up just a few times. The rearrangement uses TRBV28 and TRBJ1-1; D ambiguous. The CDR3 consists of 19 residues. Germline CDR1 reads MDHEN; CDR2 reads SYDVKM. Trimming stripped 7 bases from V and 4 bases from J, with 31 bases between. CDR3 residues: CASTPIPDGPYTWGTEAFF. The CDR3 region has the DNA TGTGCCAGCACTCCGATACCCGACGGTCCCTATACATGGGGCACTGAAGCTTTCTTT.

The rearrangement uses TRBV29-1 and TRBJ2-5; D unresolved. V lost 0 bases to trimming and J lost 3 bases, with 8 bases between them. The CDR3 sequence is 13 residues long. Germline CDR1 SQVTM, CDR2 ANQGSEA. Here the CDR3 reads CSVEDLLEETQYF. The CDR3 region has the DNA TGCAGCGTTGAAGATCTTCTTGAAGAGACCCAGTACTTC.

The chain couples TRBV15 to TRBJ1-6; no reliable D call. The V gene lost 0 bases and the J gene lost 8 bases, with 8 bases spanning the gap. CDR3 length equals 14 residues. The germline gives CDR1 LNHNV, CDR2 YYDKDF (reference sequence). The CDR3 loop reads CATSREFRDSPLHF. CDR3 in DNA: TGTGCCACCAGCAGAGAATTCCGGGATTCACCCCTCCACTTT.

J is TRBJ2-5 and V is TRBV28, with 10 bases matching TRBD1. The germline CDR1 and CDR2 sequences are MDHEN and SYDVKM. The CDR3 covers 15 residues. The ends lost 4 bases at V and 7 bases at J; junction bases unmatched: 9. In nucleotides, the CDR3 is TGTGCCAGCAGTTCCGCCGGGACAGGGGAAGGGACCCAGTACTTC. Translation gives CASSSAGTGEGTQYF.

This clonotype came up a few times. This chain uses TRBV7-9 with TRBJ1-2, with D hard to call. CDR1 is SEHNR, CDR2 FQNEAQ, per germline (reference sequence). The CDR3 is made up of 14 amino acids. The ends were cut back, 5 bases at V and 4 bases at J, with 14 bases in the middle. This CDR3 reads CASSPDGQSYGYTF. In DNA, the CDR3 is TGTGCCAGCAGCCCAGACGGTCAGAGCTATGGCTACACCTTC.

This clonotype was observed a handful of times. The gene calls are TRBV11-2 and TRBJ1-1, with D unclear. Trimming took 4 bases from V and 11 from J, leaving 11 bases between them. CDR3 length: 11 amino acids. CDR1 and CDR2 from the germline V gene are SGHAT and FQNNGV. Written as DNA, the CDR3 is TGTGCCAGCAGCTGGGGTCGGTACGCTTTCTTT. Protein: CASSWGRYAFF.

The gene calls are TRBV5-1 and TRBJ2-1; 9 bases match TRBD2. The germline V gene encodes CDR1 SGHRS and CDR2 YFSETQ. With V trimmed by 4 bases and J by 8 bases, 16 bases remained unmatched. The CDR3 length is 17 residues. CDR3 sequence: CASSPDGGAGGLHEQFF. Written as DNA, the CDR3 is TGCGCCAGCAGCCCCGACGGAGGGGCGGGAGGGCTACATGAGCAGTTCTTC.

The rearrangement joins TRBV7-6 to TRBJ2-7; D is perhaps TRBD2 (6 bases). The V end was cut by 5 bases, the J end by 2 bases, with 13 bases between. The germline V gene has CDR1 SGHVS and CDR2 FNYEAQ. This CDR3 region has 14 residues. CDR3 DNA sequence: TGTGCCAGCAGCCAAGTGGGGGGAACCTACGAGCAGTACTTC. Residues: CASSQVGGTYEQYF.

This sequence joins TRBV3-1 and TRBJ1-1, with a weak D call TRBD1 (6 bases). The CDR3 has 13 amino acids. Germline CDR1 and CDR2: LGHDT and YNNKEL (reference sequence). V was shortened by 7 bases and J by 5 bases, with 14 bases between the two germline ends. CDR3 residues: CASTRGGSTEAFF. The DNA of the CDR3 is TGTGCCAGCACCAGGGGTGGAAGTACTGAAGCTTTCTTT. Full variable domain (outside the CDR3, taken from reference TRBV3-1 and TRBJ1-1): DTAVSQTPKYLVTQMGNDKSIKCEQNLGHDTMYWYKQDSKKFLKIMFSYNNKELIINETVPNRFSPKSPDKAHLNLHINSLELGDSAVYFCASTRGGSTEAFFGQGTRLTVV.

This clonotype came up a few times. CDR3 amino acids: CASSIGSSYNSPLHF. The CDR3 DNA is TGTGCCAGTAGTATAGGCAGCTCCTATAATTCACCCCTCCACTTT. The gene calls are TRBV19 and TRBJ1-6; D ambiguous. Germline lookup yields CDR1 LNHDA and CDR2 SQIVND (reference sequence). This CDR3 comprises 15 residues. Trimming stripped 1 base from V and 0 bases from J, with 4 bases between.

The rearrangement links TRBV7-9 to TRBJ2-7; TRBD1 matches 9 bases. The CDR3 has 16 amino acids. The V segment lost 3 bases and the J segment 5 bases; nucleotides outside the gene matches: 11. Germline assignment: CDR1 SEHNR and CDR2 FQNEAQ (reference sequence). The DNA of the CDR3 is TGTGCCAGCAGCTTCGACTTCTGGACAGGGGAAGACGAGCAGTACTTC. Translation gives CASSFDFWTGEDEQYF.

There are a few counts of this clonotype. The rearrangement uses TRBV6-6 and TRBJ2-1; no firm D call. CDR3 length equals 14 residues. Per germline, CDR1 MNHNY and CDR2 SVGAGI (reference sequence). V lost 3 bases to trimming and J lost 7 bases, with 13 bases between them. The CDR3 spells CASSYGPHRNEQFF. The DNA for the CDR3 is TGTGCCAGCAGTTATGGCCCACACCGGAATGAGCAGTTCTTC.

This clonotype has more than one count but fewer than ten. The chain uses TRBV27 and TRBJ2-3; 10 bases are a match to TRBD1. The CDR3 runs 14 residues. Germline V lookup: CDR1 MNHEY, CDR2 SMNVEV (reference sequence). Trimming removed 4 bases from V and 9 bases from J; junction bases left unmatched: 7. The DNA for the CDR3 is TGTGCCAGCAGTTCCGGGGACAGGGGATGGACGCAGTATTTT. Encoded protein: CASSSGDRGWTQYF.

This clonotype was recorded a few times. The rearrangement uses TRBV7-8 and TRBJ2-7, with 11 bases lining up with TRBD2. J lost 6 bases, V lost 2 bases, and 9 bases had no gene match. This CDR3 contains 16 residues. Germline-derived CDR1 and CDR2 are SGHVS and FQNEAQ. The CDR3 loop reads CASSLIGLSGRGEQYF. CDR3 sequence (DNA): TGTGCCAGCAGCTTAATCGGTCTTAGCGGGAGGGGCGAGCAGTACTTC.

This clonotype has a handful of counts. The rearrangement uses TRBV19 and TRBJ2-1, with TRBD1 matching 8 bases. The CDR3 is made up of 15 amino acids. The junction had 8 bases not matched to a gene; V was cut back by 5 bases and J by 5 bases. Germline assignment: CDR1 LNHDA and CDR2 SQIVND (reference sequence). CDR3 region: CASSADRGRNNEQFF. CDR3 nucleotide sequence: TGTGCCAGTAGTGCCGACAGGGGTCGGAACAATGAGCAGTTCTTC.

Details on this clonotype: One end of the junction is discordant with germline, which a read error may explain. The V call is TRBV20-1, the J call TRBJ1-4; unclear D gene. Germline V gene sequence: CDR1 DFQATT, CDR2 SNEGSKA (reference sequence). The CDR3 has 17 residues. The CDR3 region has the DNA TGCAGTTCTAGAAGGTCCGGGTCGTGGCCAACTAATGAAAAACTGTTTTTT. Its protein product is CSSRRSGSWPTNEKLFF.

This clonotype was recorded once. The chain joins TRBV27 to TRBJ2-7, with 10 bases aligning to TRBD2. The CDR3 has 15 amino acids. Trimming removed 2 bases from V and 2 bases from J; junction bases left unmatched: 3. Germline CDR1 MNHEY, CDR2 SMNVEV (reference sequence). CDR3 loop: CASSLLAGATYEQYF. The CDR3 nucleotides read TGTGCCAGCAGTTTACTAGCGGGAGCCACCTACGAGCAGTACTTC.

This clonotype turned up a few times. J is TRBJ2-5 and V is TRBV7-2; a weak D match, TRBD2 (6 bases). CDR1 SGHTA and CDR2 FQGNSA come from the germline V gene. The CDR3 length is 15 residues. Trimming took 6 bases from V and 1 from J, leaving 15 bases between them. The CDR3 DNA sequence: TGTGCCAGCAGTTCCGGGGTAGCGGTCCAAGAGACCCAGTACTTC. Translated: CASSSGVAVQETQYF.

The rearrangement links TRBV12-3 or TRBV12-4 to TRBJ2-5, with unresolved D. The length of the CDR3 is 13 residues. Trimming removed 11 bases at V and 2 bases at J, with 15 bases between. The CDR3 here is CACKGPIQETQYF. The CDR3 DNA sequence: TGTGCCTGCAAAGGACCGATACAAGAGACCCAGTACTTC.